Following are 20 T cell receptor beta chains from one sample sequenced in a study of T cells in tumors and immune-related adverse events. Sequencing used immunoSEQ multiplex PCR; TCRdb keeps in-frame clones, though not all of them. The table lists tens of thousands of clones, around 90% of them singletons, with 1.2% to 1.5% in the top ten. Material: lymph node tissue, obtained from a patient treated with anti-PD-1 therapy. The receptors originated from a female donor with metastatic renal cell carcinoma.

The CDR3: CASSLTRAGEQYF. CDR3 nucleotide sequence: TGTGCCAGCAGTCTCACTAGGGCAGGCGAGCAGTACTTC. The chain couples TRBV28 to TRBJ2-7; D might be TRBD2 (5 bases). CDR1 and CDR2 from the germline V gene are MDHEN and SYDVKM. The V and J ends lost 5 bases and 6 bases respectively, with 14 bases between them. CDR3 size: 13 residues.

V is TRBV5-1 and J is TRBJ2-1; 14 nucleotides match TRBD2. The CDR3 consists of 15 residues. J gave up 9 bases and V 4 bases, and 6 bases lay outside the gene matches. Germline CDR1 reads SGHRS; CDR2 reads YFSETQ. The CDR3 DNA follows: TGCGCCAGCAGCATCGGGACTAGCGGGAGTACTGAGCAGTTCTTC. Encoded protein: CASSIGTSGSTEQFF.

The chain joins TRBV20-1 to TRBJ1-1, with D perhaps matching TRBD1 (5 bases). Germline CDR1 and CDR2: DFQATT and SNEGSKA (reference sequence). The length of the CDR3 is 11 residues. Deletions cut 6 bases from V and 3 bases from J, with 8 bases between. The CDR3 reads CSARDYTEAFF. The CDR3 nucleotides are TGCAGTGCACGGGACTACACTGAAGCTTTCTTT.

The V and J genes are TRBV18 and TRBJ1-2, with D perhaps matching TRBD1 (5 bases). The CDR3 length is 14 residues. V was cut by 3 bases and J by 5 bases, with 13 bases left in between. Germline CDR1 is KGHSH and CDR2 is LQKENI. The CDR3 loop is CASSPPGTAYGYTF. The CDR3 DNA follows: TGTGCCAGCTCACCTCCCGGGACGGCATATGGCTACACCTTC.

On this clone: One end of the junction does not line up with germline, which may come from a read error. The chain's CDR3 is CASSYSGAQTYEQYF. The DNA for the CDR3 is TGTGCCAGCAGCTACTCCGGGGCCCAAACCTACGAGCAGTACTTC. The chain carries TRBV6-5 and TRBJ2-7; D is tentatively TRBD1 or TRBD2 (5 bases each). CDR1 is MNHEY and CDR2 is SVGAGI in the germline V gene. The CDR3 is made up of 15 amino acids.

The chain has TRBV19 and TRBJ1-1, with D maybe TRBD1 (6 bases). V was pared by 0 bases and J by 1 base, with 12 bases between. The CDR3 is made up of 16 amino acids. Germline V gives CDR1 LNHDA, CDR2 SQIVND (reference sequence). The DNA for the CDR3 is TGTGCCAGTAGTATAGATAACAGGGTAGCGAACACTGAAGCTTTCTTT. Its translation: CASSIDNRVANTEAFF.

The CDR3 here is CASSQDVSYGYTF. The CDR3 DNA reads as TGTGCCAGCAGCCAAGATGTAAGCTATGGCTACACCTTC. The chain recombines TRBV14 with TRBJ1-2; no clear D. Trimming took 0 bases from V and 4 from J, leaving 6 bases between them. The CDR3 extends over 13 amino acids. CDR1 and CDR2 from the germline V gene are SGHDN and FVKESK.

This clone was found once. V usage is TRBV19 and J usage is TRBJ1-2; no firm D call. CDR1 and CDR2 from the germline V gene are LNHDA and SQIVND (reference sequence). The CDR3 loop spans 13 amino acids. Trimming stripped 5 bases from V and 7 bases from J, with 14 bases between. CDR3 sequence: CASSPPSESGYTF. The CDR3 DNA follows: TGTGCCAGTAGTCCTCCGTCGGAGAGTGGCTACACCTTC.

The V call is TRBV7-2, the J call TRBJ2-1, with D hard to call. Germline CDR1 SGHTA, CDR2 FQGNSA. The CDR3 sequence is 14 residues long. The germline V and J ends were trimmed by 0 bases and 8 bases, with 11 bases remaining between them. CDR3 in amino acids: CASSLAGLGYEQFF. The CDR3 nucleotides are TGTGCCAGCAGCTTAGCGGGCCTAGGCTATGAGCAGTTCTTC.

The CDR3 bases are TGCAGCGCCCGCTCGGGACTAGCGGCAGATACGCAGTATTTT. Its protein is CSARSGLAADTQYF. The chain recombines TRBV29-1 with TRBJ2-3; TRBD2 matches at 11 bases. CDR3 length: 14 residues. Germline trimming cut 7 bases from V and 4 bases from J; bases unmatched to any gene: 7. The germline V gene has CDR1 SQVTM and CDR2 ANQGSEA.

In this sample, this clone turned up a few times. The chain recombines TRBV19 with TRBJ1-1; D gene ambiguous. V lost 1 base and J 4 bases, leaving 10 bases between the germline ends. The CDR3 spans 14 residues. The germline gives CDR1 LNHDA, CDR2 SQIVND (reference sequence). This CDR3 reads CASSIGHRGTEAFF. The CDR3 bases are TGTGCCAGTAGTATAGGACACCGCGGCACTGAAGCTTTCTTT. Full variable domain (rest looked up from reference TRBV19 and TRBJ1-1): DGGITQSPKYLFRKEGQNVTLSCEQNLNHDAMYWYRQDPGQGLRLIYYSQIVNDFQKGDIAEGYSVSREKKESFPLTVTSAQKNPTAFYLCASSIGHRGTEAFFGQGTRLTVV.

This clone has a handful of counts. J is TRBJ1-6 and V is TRBV27, with D uncertain. Per the germline V gene, CDR1 is MNHEY and CDR2 is SMNVEV (reference sequence). CDR3 size: 12 residues. Trimming left V 3 bases short and J 5 bases short, with 2 bases between. The CDR3 DNA reads as TGTGCCAGCAGTTTTAATAATTCACCCCTCCACTTT. Its translation: CASSFNNSPLHF.

In nucleotides, the CDR3 is TGTGCCAGCAGCTTAGCAGTGAACGGCTATGGCTACACCTTC. Translated, it gives CASSLAVNGYGYTF. The chain joins TRBV11-2 to TRBJ1-2, with no clear D. CDR3 length: 14 amino acids. V was shortened by 1 base and J by 4 bases, with 10 bases between the two germline ends. Germline V gives CDR1 SGHAT, CDR2 FQNNGV.

V usage is TRBV21-1 and J usage is TRBJ1-2; the table's TRBD1 call for D was not verified on the DNA. TRBV21-1 is termed a pseudogene. The CDR3 is made up of 18 amino acids. CDR3 in amino acids: CASSKFKGGTGWNYGYTF. The CDR3 DNA reads as TGTGCCAGCAGCAAATTTAAGGGTGGGACAGGTTGGAACTATGGCTACACCTTC.

This clone was found a few times. The chain combines TRBV28 with TRBJ2-2; D is possibly TRBD1 (5 bases). V gave up 5 bases and J gave up 6 bases, with 10 bases separating them. CDR3 length equals 13 residues. Germline CDR1 reads MDHEN; CDR2 reads SYDVKM. The CDR3 bases are TGTGCCAGCAGTCCGGCACAGGCCGGGGAGCTGTTTTTT. This sequence encodes CASSPAQAGELFF.

V gene TRBV13 combines with J gene TRBJ2-1; 11 positions match TRBD2. This CDR3 contains 16 residues. V lost 4 bases to trimming and J lost 6 bases; unmatched junction nucleotides: 8. Germline CDR1 reads PRHDT; CDR2 reads FYEKMQ (reference sequence). The CDR3 DNA reads as TGTGCCAGCAGCTGGTTAGCGGGAGGGCCTACCAATGAGCAGTTCTTC. The encoded protein is CASSWLAGGPTNEQFF.

The rearrangement links TRBV11-3 to TRBJ2-5; 7 nucleotides agree with TRBD1. Germline lookup yields CDR1 SGHNT and CDR2 YENEEA. The trim removed 6 bases at V and 5 bases at J, leaving 6 bases unmatched. The CDR3 is 13 amino acids. DNA for the CDR3: TGTGCCAGCAGTCTACAGGGGTACGAGACCCAGTACTTC. Translating it yields CASSLQGYETQYF.

The chain links TRBV19 to TRBJ1-5; TRBD1 matches at 7 bases. CDR1 and CDR2 from the germline V gene are LNHDA and SQIVND (reference sequence). The CDR3 runs to 14 residues. J lost 11 bases, V lost 7 bases, and 14 bases had no gene match. CDR3 sequence: CASTKDRSGKAQHF. The CDR3 DNA sequence: TGTGCCAGTACCAAGGACAGGTCCGGCAAGGCCCAGCATTTT.

The chain combines TRBV4-3 with TRBJ2-3; possibly TRBD2 for D (6 bases). The CDR3 length is 15 residues. Looked up from germline, CDR1 is LGHNA and CDR2 is YSLEER. V was clipped by 4 bases and J by 2 bases, with 13 bases between them. The CDR3, as DNA: TGCGCCAGCAGCCTCACCGGACTAATCACAGATACGCAGTATTTT. Protein product: CASSLTGLITDTQYF.

This clone was seen only a few times. This rearrangement joins TRBV10-3 to TRBJ2-5; 8 positions match TRBD1. The CDR3 runs to 17 residues. After removal of 0 bases from V and 4 bases from J, the junction contained 10 bases not matched to a gene. CDR1 ENHRY and CDR2 SYGVKD come from the germline V gene. The chain's CDR3 is CAISESTQTGVGETQYF. In DNA, the CDR3 is TGTGCCATCAGTGAGTCGACTCAGACAGGGGTTGGAGAGACCCAGTACTTC.